What follows describes a single TCR beta chain. Source study methods: It was from reference gene primer amplification that nucleated cell counts were estimated. Sequenced by immunoSEQ multiplex PCR; TCRdb stores in-frame clones only, minus some. D and trimming come from the DNA, and the V and J calls and clone size come from that table. The sample lists 80,000 or so clones, about nine tenths occurring once. The data belong to a study of blood T cell repertoires in COVID-19. As for the study in general: The United States, Italy and Spain supplied acute and convalescent COVID-19 samples.

The germline V gene has CDR1 KGHDR and CDR2 SFDVKD. The CDR3 totals 13 residues. V shed 3 bases, J shed 9 bases, and the junction held 3 bases outside the gene matches. The chain links TRBV24-1 to TRBJ1-4; 7 bases fit TRBD1. The sequenced sample was peripheral blood. This TCR came from a woman between 45 and 60 years old in a cohort sampled during active COVID-19. The CDR3 protein is CATSDGTAQKLFF. The CDR3 DNA reads as TGTGCCACCAGTGATGGGACAGCCCAAAAACTGTTTTTT.